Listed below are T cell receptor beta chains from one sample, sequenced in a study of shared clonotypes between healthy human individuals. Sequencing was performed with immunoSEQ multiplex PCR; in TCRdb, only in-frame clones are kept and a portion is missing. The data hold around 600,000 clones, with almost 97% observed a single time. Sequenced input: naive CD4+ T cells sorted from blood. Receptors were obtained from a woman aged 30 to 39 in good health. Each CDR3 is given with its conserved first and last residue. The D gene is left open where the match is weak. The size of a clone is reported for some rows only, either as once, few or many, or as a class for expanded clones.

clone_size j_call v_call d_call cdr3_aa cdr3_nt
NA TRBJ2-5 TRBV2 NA CASSEQDQETQYF TGTGCCAGCAGTGAGCAAGACCAAGAGACCCAGTACTTC
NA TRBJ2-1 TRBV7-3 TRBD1 CASSLTDRGFYNEQFF TGTGCCAGCAGCCTGACGGACAGGGGGTTTTACAATGAGCAGTTCTTC
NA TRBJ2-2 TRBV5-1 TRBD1 CASSEGQGINTGELFF TGCGCCAGCAGCGAAGGACAGGGGATAAACACCGGGGAGCTGTTTTTT
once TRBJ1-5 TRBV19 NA CASSATGTSNPSNQPQHF TGTGCCAGTAGTGCTACCGGGACAAGCAATCCTAGCAATCAGCCCCAGCATTTT
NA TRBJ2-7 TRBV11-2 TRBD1 CASSLTDRIAYEQYF TGTGCCAGCAGCTTAACGGACAGGATTGCCTACGAGCAGTACTTC
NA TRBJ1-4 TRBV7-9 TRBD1 CASSLGQGTEKLFF TGTGCCAGCAGCTTAGGACAGGGGACTGAAAAACTGTTTTTT
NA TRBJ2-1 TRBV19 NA CASSTRDKYNEQFF TGTGCCAGTAGTACCCGGGACAAATACAATGAGCAGTTCTTC
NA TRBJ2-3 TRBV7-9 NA CASSLAQADTQYF TGTGCCAGCAGCTTAGCACAGGCAGATACGCAGTATTTT
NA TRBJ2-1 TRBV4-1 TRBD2 CASSLFGGLAFYNEQFF TGCGCCAGCAGCCTTTTTGGCGGACTAGCATTTTACAATGAGCAGTTCTTC
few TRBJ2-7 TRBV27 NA CASSFFRAGSYEQYF TGTGCCAGCAGTTTTTTCAGGGCAGGCTCCTACGAGCAGTACTTC
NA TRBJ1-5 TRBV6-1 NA CASSGTGGNQPQHF TGTGCCAGCAGCGGGACCGGGGGTAATCAGCCCCAGCATTTT
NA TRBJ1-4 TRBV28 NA CASSSGGAGKLFF TGTGCCAGCAGTTCTGGGGGGGCGGGAAAACTGTTTTTT
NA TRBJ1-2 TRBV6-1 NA CASSGWIKGYGYTF TGTGCCAGCAGTGGCTGGATCAAGGGATATGGCTACACCTTC
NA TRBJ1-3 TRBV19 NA CASSTPGGTIYF TGTGCCAGTAGTACCCCCGGAGGGACCATATATTTT
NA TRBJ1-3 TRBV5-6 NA CASSLESRNTIYF TGTGCCAGCAGCTTGGAGTCTCGAAACACCATATATTTT
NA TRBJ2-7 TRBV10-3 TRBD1 CAISEKDGQAYEQYF TGTGCCATCAGTGAGAAAGACGGACAGGCCTACGAGCAGTACTTC
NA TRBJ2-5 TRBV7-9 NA CASSLQGLQETQYF TGTGCCAGCAGCTTACAGGGGTTGCAAGAGACCCAGTACTTC
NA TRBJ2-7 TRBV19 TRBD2 CASSYRTSGRDRGEQYF TGTGCCAGTAGTTACCGGACTAGCGGGAGAGATCGAGGCGAGCAGTACTTC
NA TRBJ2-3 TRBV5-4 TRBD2 CASSRGREWADTQYF TGTGCCAGCAGCCGAGGGCGGGAGTGGGCAGATACGCAGTATTTT
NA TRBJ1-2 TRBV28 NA CASRRRVVGGYTF TGTGCCAGCAGGCGTAGGGTGGTAGGAGGCTACACCTTC
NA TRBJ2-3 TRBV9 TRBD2 CASSAGAGLAGTDTQYF TGTGCCAGCAGCGCAGGTGCGGGACTAGCGGGCACAGATACGCAGTATTTT
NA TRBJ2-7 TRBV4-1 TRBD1 CASSQVGTGDREQYF TGCGCCAGCAGCCAAGTGGGGACAGGGGACCGGGAGCAGTACTTC
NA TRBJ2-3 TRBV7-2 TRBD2 CASSRGRTDTQYF TGTGCCAGCAGCCGCGGGAGAACAGATACGCAGTATTTT
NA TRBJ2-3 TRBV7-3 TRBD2 CASSLGGSGRTDTQYF TGTGCCAGCAGCTTAGGGGGTAGCGGGCGCACAGATACGCAGTATTTT
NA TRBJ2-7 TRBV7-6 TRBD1 CASSSTGVHGEQYF TGTGCCAGCAGCTCCACAGGGGTTCATGGCGAGCAGTACTTC
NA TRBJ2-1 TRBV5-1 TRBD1 CASTWTGGVSYNEQFF TGCGCCAGCACCTGGACAGGGGGTGTTTCCTACAATGAGCAGTTCTTC
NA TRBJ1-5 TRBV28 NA CASTGGTPWSNQPQHF TGTGCCAGCACTGGAGGGACCCCCTGGAGCAATCAGCCCCAGCATTTT
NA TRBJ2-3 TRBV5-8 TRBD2 CASSLGRTGGDTQYF TGTGCCAGCAGCTTGGGGAGGACGGGAGGGGATACGCAGTATTTT
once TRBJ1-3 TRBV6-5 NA CASSYSGLANTIYF TGTGCCAGCAGTTACTCTGGACTGGCCAACACCATATATTTT
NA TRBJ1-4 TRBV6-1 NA CASSDSRGANEKLFF TGTGCCAGCAGTGATAGCAGGGGAGCTAATGAAAAACTGTTTTTT
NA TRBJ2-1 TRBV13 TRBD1 CASSPTGTVYNEQFF TGTGCCAGCAGCCCCACCGGGACAGTCTACAATGAGCAGTTCTTC
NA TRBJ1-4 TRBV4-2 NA CASSQVLRPGKLFF TGTGCCAGCAGCCAAGTTCTACGTCCTGGAAAACTGTTTTTT
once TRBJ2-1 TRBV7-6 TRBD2 CASSYGTSGNNEQFF TGTGCCAGCAGCTACGGGACTAGCGGCAACAATGAGCAGTTCTTC
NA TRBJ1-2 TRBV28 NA CASSSTWGKANYGYTF TGTGCCAGCAGTTCGACCTGGGGTAAAGCTAACTATGGCTACACCTTC
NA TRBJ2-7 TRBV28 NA CASSPRDRDSHEQYF TGTGCCAGCAGTCCCCGGGACCGGGACTCCCACGAGCAGTACTTC
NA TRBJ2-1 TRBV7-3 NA CASSLTVGNEQFF TGTGCCAGCAGCTTAACAGTAGGGAATGAGCAGTTCTTC
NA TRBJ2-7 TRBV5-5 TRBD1 CASSWRQGPEEQYF TGTGCCAGCAGCTGGCGACAGGGGCCAGAGGAGCAGTACTTC